This TCR beta chain was retrieved from a study of early T cells in non-severe SARS-CoV-2 infection. For the study at large: Sequencing of bulk RNA from unsorted whole blood was done, without chain pairing.

Broader study findings: Matches to VDJdb favored anti-spike CD8 responses and missed private and CD4 specificities.

Unique molecular identifiers (one per individual cDNA molecule) were attached. Each CDR3 protein is one row after TCRdb ran MiXCR on the 5' RACE reads. The table has about 60,000 distinct CDR3 sequences, 9.1% seen once. Points on this clonotype: Its target is not known. Its ends do not fully match the called genes, so a read error is possible.

The source is an adult who was a healthcare worker with PCR-confirmed SARS-CoV-2 infection or an uninfected control (not recorded which). The material sequenced was whole blood.

The CDR3 here is CASSVELSENTIYF. The CDR3 region has the DNA TGTGCCAGCAGCGTAGAACTGTCTGAAAACACCATATATTTT. This sequence joins TRBV9 and TRBJ1-3; D gene uncertain. This CDR3 is built from 14 residues. CDR1 SGDLS and CDR2 YYNGEE come from the germline V gene. Combining the CDR3 with reference TRBV9 and TRBJ1-3 gives the whole variable domain DSGVTQTPKHLITATGQRVTLRCSPRSGDLSVYWYQQSLDQGLQFLIQYYNGEERAKGNILERFSAQQFPDLHSELNLSSLELGDSALYFCASSVELSENTIYFGEGSWLTVV.